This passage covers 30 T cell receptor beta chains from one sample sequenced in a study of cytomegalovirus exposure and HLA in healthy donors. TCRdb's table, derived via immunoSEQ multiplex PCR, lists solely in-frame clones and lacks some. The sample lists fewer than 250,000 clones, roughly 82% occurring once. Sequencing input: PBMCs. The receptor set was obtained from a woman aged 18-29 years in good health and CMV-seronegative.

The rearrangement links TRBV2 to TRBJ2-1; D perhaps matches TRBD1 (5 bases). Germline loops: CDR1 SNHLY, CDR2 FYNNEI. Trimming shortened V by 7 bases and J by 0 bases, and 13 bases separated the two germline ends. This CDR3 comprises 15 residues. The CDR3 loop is CASTVRQSSYNEQFF. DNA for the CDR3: TGTGCCAGCACGGTTAGACAGAGCTCCTACAATGAGCAGTTCTTC.

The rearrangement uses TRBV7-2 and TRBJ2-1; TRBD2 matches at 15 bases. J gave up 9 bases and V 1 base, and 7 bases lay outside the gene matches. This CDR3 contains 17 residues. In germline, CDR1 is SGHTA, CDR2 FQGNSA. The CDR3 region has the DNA TGTGCCAGCAGCTTAGGGACTAGCGGGGGGGCCCTGAGTGAGCAGTTCTTC. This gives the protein CASSLGTSGGALSEQFF. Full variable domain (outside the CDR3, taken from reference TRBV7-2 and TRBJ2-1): GAGVSQSPSNKVTEKGKDVELRCDPISGHTALYWYRQSLGQGLEFLIYFQGNSAPDKSGLPSDRFSAERTGGSVSTLTIQRTQQEDSAVYLCASSLGTSGGALSEQFFGPGTRLTVL.

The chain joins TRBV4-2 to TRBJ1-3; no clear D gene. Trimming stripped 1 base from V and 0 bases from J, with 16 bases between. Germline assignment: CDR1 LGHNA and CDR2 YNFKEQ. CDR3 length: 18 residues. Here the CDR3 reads CASSQAGRDGLSGNTIYF. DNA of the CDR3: TGTGCCAGCAGCCAAGCCGGGAGAGACGGACTCTCTGGAAACACCATATATTTT.

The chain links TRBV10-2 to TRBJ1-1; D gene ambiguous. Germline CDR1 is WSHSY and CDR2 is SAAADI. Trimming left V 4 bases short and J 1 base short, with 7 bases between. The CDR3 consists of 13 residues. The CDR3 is CASSAGENTEAFF. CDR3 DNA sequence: TGCGCCAGCAGTGCTGGAGAGAACACTGAAGCTTTCTTT.

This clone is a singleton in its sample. CDR3: CSVGDRGGTEAFF. Written as DNA, the CDR3 is TGCAGCGTGGGGGACAGGGGTGGCACTGAAGCTTTCTTT. The chain recombines TRBV29-1 with TRBJ1-1; 10 nucleotides match TRBD1. V trimming: 6 bases; J trimming: 4 bases; junction bases outside the gene matches: 5. CDR3 length: 13 residues. Germline CDR1 is SQVTM and CDR2 is ANQGSEA.

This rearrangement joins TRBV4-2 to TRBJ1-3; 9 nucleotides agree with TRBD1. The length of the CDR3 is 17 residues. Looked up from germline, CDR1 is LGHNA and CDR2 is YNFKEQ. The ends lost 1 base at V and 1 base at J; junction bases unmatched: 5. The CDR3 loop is CASSQVSQGASGNTIYF. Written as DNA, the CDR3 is TGTGCCAGCAGCCAAGTTTCACAGGGGGCTTCTGGAAACACCATATATTTT.

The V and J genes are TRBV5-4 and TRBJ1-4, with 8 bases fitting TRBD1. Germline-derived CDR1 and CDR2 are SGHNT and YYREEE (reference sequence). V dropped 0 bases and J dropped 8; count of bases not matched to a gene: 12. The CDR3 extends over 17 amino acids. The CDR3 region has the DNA TGTGCCAGCAGCTTGGTCTTTGGGGGACAGGCGGGCGAAAAACTGTTTTTT. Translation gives CASSLVFGGQAGEKLFF.

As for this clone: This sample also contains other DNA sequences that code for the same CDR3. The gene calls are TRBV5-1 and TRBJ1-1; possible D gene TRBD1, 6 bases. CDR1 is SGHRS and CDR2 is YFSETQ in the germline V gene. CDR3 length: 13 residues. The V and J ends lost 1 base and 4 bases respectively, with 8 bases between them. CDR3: CASSLTGITEAFF. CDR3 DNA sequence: TGCGCCAGCAGCTTGACAGGGATCACTGAAGCTTTCTTT. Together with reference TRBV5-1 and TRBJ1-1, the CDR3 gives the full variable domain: KAGVTQTPRYLIKTRGQQVTLSCSPISGHRSVSWYQQTPGQGLQFLFEYFSETQRNKGNFPGRFSGRQFSNSRSEMNVSTLELGDSALYLCASSLTGITEAFFGQGTRLTVV.

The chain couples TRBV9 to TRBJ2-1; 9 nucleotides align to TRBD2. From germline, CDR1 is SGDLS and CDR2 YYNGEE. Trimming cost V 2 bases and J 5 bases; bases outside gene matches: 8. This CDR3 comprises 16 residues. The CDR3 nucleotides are TGTGCCAGCAGCGTGCCGAGCGGGGGGTCGGACAATGAGCAGTTCTTC. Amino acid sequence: CASSVPSGGSDNEQFF. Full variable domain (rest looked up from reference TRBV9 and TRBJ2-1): DSGVTQTPKHLITATGQRVTLRCSPRSGDLSVYWYQQSLDQGLQFLIQYYNGEERAKGNILERFSAQQFPDLHSELNLSSLELGDSALYFCASSVPSGGSDNEQFFGPGTRLTVL.

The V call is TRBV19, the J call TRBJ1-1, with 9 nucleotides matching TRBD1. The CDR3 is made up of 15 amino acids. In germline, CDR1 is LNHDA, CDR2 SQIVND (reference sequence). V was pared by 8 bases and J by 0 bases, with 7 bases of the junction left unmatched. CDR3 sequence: CASGSRTGVNTEAFF. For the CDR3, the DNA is TGTGCCAGTGGGTCTCGGACAGGGGTGAACACTGAAGCTTTCTTT.

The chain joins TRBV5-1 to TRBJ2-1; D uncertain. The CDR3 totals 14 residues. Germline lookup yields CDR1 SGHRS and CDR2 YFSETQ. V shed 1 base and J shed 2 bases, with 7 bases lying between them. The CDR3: CASSLSSAYNEQFF. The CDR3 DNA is TGCGCCAGCAGCTTGAGTAGTGCCTACAATGAGCAGTTCTTC.

As DNA, the CDR3 is TGTGCCAGTTCTAGGGGGGGCTCCTACAATGAGCAGTTCTTC. It codes for CASSRGGSYNEQFF. The rearrangement links TRBV19 to TRBJ2-1; tentatively, D is TRBD2 (7 bases). V was cut by 8 bases and J by 0 bases, with 11 bases left in between. The CDR3 covers 14 residues. CDR1 is LNHDA and CDR2 is SQIVND in the germline V gene (reference sequence).

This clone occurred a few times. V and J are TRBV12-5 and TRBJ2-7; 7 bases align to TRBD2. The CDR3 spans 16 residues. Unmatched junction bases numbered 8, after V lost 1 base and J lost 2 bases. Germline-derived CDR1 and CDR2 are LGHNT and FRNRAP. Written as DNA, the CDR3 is TGTGCTAGTGGTTTGGCATCAGCGGGATTCGCCTACGAGCAGTACTTC. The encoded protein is CASGLASAGFAYEQYF.

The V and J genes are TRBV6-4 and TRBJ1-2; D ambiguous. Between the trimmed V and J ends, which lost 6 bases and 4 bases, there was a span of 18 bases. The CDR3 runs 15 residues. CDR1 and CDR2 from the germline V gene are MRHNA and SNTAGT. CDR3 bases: TGTGCCAGCAGGCAACTGTCGGGGATATCCTATGGCTACACCTTC. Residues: CASRQLSGISYGYTF.

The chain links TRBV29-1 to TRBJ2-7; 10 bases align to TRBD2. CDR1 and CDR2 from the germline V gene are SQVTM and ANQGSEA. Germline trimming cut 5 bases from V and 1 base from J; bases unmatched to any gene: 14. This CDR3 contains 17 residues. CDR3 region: CSVYSTGLASKSYEQYF. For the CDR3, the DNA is TGCAGCGTTTATTCCACGGGACTAGCGTCTAAGTCCTACGAGCAGTACTTC.

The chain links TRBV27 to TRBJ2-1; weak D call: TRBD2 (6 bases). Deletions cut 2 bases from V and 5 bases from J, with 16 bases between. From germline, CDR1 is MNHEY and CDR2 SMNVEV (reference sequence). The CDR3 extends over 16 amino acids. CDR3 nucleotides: TGTGCCAGCAGTTTAGTTGGGGGACTGTTAGACAATGAGCAGTTCTTC. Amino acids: CASSLVGGLLDNEQFF.

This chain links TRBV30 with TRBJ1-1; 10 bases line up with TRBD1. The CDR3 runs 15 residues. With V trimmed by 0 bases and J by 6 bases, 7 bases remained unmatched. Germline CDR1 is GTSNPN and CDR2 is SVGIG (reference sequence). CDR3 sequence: CAWSVQDRGESEAFF. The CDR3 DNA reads TGTGCCTGGAGTGTACAGGACAGGGGGGAATCTGAAGCTTTCTTT.

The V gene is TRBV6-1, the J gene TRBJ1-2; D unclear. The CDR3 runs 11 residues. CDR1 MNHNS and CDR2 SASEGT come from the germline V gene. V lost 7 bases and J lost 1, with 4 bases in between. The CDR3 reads CASIHNYGYTF. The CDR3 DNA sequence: TGTGCCAGCATTCATAACTATGGCTACACCTTC.

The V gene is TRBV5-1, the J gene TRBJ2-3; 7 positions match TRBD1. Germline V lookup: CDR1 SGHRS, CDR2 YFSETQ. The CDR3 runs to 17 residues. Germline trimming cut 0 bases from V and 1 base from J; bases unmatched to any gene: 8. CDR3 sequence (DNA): TGCGCCAGCAGCTTGGCCCCGACAGGGCGGGGCACAGATACGCAGTATTTT. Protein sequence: CASSLAPTGRGTDTQYF.

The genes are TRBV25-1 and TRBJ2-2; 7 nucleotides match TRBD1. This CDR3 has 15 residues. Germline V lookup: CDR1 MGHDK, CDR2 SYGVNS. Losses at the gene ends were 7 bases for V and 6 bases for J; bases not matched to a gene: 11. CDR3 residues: CASNITGVRPGELFF. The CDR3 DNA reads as TGTGCCAGCAACATCACAGGGGTCCGTCCCGGGGAGCTGTTTTTT.

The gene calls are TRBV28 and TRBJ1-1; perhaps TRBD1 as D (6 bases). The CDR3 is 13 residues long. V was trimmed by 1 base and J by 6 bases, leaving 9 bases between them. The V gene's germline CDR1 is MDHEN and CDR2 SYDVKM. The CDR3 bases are TGTGCCAGCAGTTTATTCGGACAGCCTGAAGCTTTCTTT. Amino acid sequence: CASSLFGQPEAFF.

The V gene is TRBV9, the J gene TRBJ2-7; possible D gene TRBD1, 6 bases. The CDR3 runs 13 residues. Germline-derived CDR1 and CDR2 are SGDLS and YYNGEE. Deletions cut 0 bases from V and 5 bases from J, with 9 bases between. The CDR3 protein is CASSVEQGDEQYF. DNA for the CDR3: TGTGCCAGCAGCGTAGAACAGGGTGACGAGCAGTACTTC.

CDR3 protein: CASSLAGYGNTIYF. CDR3 coding DNA: TGCGCCAGCAGCTTGGCAGGCTACGGAAACACCATATATTTT. The V gene is TRBV5-1, the J gene TRBJ1-3, with D hard to call. The germline CDR1 and CDR2 sequences are SGHRS and YFSETQ. V lost 0 bases, J lost 4 bases, and 8 bases lay in between. This CDR3 contains 14 residues.

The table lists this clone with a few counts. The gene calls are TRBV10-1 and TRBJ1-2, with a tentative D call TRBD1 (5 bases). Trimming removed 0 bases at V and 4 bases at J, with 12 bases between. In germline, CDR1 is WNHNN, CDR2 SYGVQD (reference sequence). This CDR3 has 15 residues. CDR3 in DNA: TGCGCCAGCAGTGAGTCGCGGGACGTATCCTATGGCTACACCTTC. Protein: CASSESRDVSYGYTF.

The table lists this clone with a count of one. In DNA, the CDR3 is TGTGCCATCAGCCCGGGGACTAGCGGGGCTGATGAGCAGTTCTTC. This translates into CAISPGTSGADEQFF. J is TRBJ2-1 and V is TRBV10-3; the match to TRBD2 covers 13 bases. Germline CDR1 ENHRY, CDR2 SYGVKD. CDR3 length equals 15 residues. J lost 8 bases, V lost 6 bases, and 7 bases had no gene match.

The CDR3 loop reads CASSLAGDRGRFGAFF. The CDR3 bases are TGCGCCAGCAGCTTGGCAGGGGACAGGGGAAGGTTCGGTGCTTTCTTT. The chain joins TRBV5-1 to TRBJ1-1; 10 nucleotides align to TRBD1. Germline V lookup: CDR1 SGHRS, CDR2 YFSETQ. J gave up 11 bases and V 0 bases, and 13 bases lay outside the gene matches. The CDR3 totals 16 residues. Full variable domain (remainder filled in from reference TRBV5-1 and TRBJ1-1): KAGVTQTPRYLIKTRGQQVTLSCSPISGHRSVSWYQQTPGQGLQFLFEYFSETQRNKGNFPGRFSGRQFSNSRSEMNVSTLELGDSALYLCASSLAGDRGRFGAFFGQGTRLTVV.

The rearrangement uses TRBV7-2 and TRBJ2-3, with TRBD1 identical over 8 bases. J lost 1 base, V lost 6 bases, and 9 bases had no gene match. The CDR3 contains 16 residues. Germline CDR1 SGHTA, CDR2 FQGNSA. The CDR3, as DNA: TGTGCCAGCAGTCTATTATCAGGGGGCGGCACAGATACGCAGTATTTT. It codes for CASSLLSGGGTDTQYF.

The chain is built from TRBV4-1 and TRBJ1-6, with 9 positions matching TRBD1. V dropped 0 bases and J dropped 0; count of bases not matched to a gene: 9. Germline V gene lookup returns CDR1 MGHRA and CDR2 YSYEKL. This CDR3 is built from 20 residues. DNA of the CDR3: TGCGCCAGCAGCCAAGAAGGCGGACAGGGGCAAAGCTCCTATAATTCACCCCTCCACTTT. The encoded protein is CASSQEGGQGQSSYNSPLHF.

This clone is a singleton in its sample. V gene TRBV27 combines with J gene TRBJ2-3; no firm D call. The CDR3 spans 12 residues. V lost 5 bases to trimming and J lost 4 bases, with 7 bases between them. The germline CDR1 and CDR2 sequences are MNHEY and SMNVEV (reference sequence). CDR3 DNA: TGTGCCAGCAGTCATGGCCCAGATACGCAGTATTTT. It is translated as CASSHGPDTQYF.

The CDR3 region is CASRWGGAQREKLFF. CDR3 sequence (DNA): TGTGCCAGCAGGTGGGGCGGGGCTCAGCGGGAAAAACTGTTTTTT. V usage is TRBV2 and J usage is TRBJ1-4; D is perhaps TRBD1 (5 bases). With 6 bases removed from V and 8 bases from J, the gap between germline ends came to 19 bases. The CDR3 loop spans 15 amino acids. Germline CDR1 and CDR2: SNHLY and FYNNEI.